This is a list of T cell receptor beta chains from one sample in a study of blood T cell repertoires in COVID-19. This table comes from immunoSEQ multiplex PCR, and its TCRdb copy is limited to in-frame clones, with some not included. The sample lists hundreds of thousands of clones, over 75% occurring once. The sequenced sample was peripheral blood. All receptors derive from a woman aged 55-70 years with COVID-19, enrolled during active disease. Both conserved end residues are trimmed from each CDR3.

v_call cdr3_aa
TRBV5-1 ASSLQPGSSEQF
TRBV18 ASSLKGGSGANVLT
TRBV19 ASSRGAGESYEQY
TRBV6-5 ASIRRTGLNTEAF
TRBV5-1 ASSLSQGNTEAF
TRBV12-3/TRBV12-4 ASRTSGGAIQF
TRBV9 ASSVGQSGPYEQY
TRBV18 ASSPLQGQETQY
TRBV11-3 ASSLAPQGEQY
TRBV28 ASSQGSWAF
TRBV19 ASRWTSQGGETQY
TRBV7-6 ASSLVTSGGSGELF
TRBV27 ASRWTGNTEAF
TRBV9 ASSVDNGANYGYT
TRBV23-1 ASSQSDRNTEAF
TRBV27 ASVLLGQGGEAF
TRBV10-3 AISVDRGVEKLF
TRBV20-1 SASSEQGGNQPQH
TRBV5-1 ASSKTGEATEAF
TRBV6-5 ASSPGAYEQY
TRBV6-6 ASGTFGGVGNTEAF
TRBV5-6 ASSPGTYEQY
TRBV18 ASSRETGLNTGELF
TRBV6-5 ASAAGPYNSPLH
TRBV28 ASSLGLAGGLKETQY
TRBV19 ASTPGQGFSGANVLT
TRBV19 ASNRGRRYGYT
TRBV5-4 ASSRGKLTSHGYT
TRBV18 ASSPVAGGPDTQY
TRBV5-1 ASAGQGATWNTEAF
TRBV4-1 ASSQDPGGGGETQY
TRBV5-6 ASSFVFSGQETQY
TRBV3-1/TRBV3-2 ASSQETGYTGELF
TRBV29-1 SVVWRVNEQF
TRBV6-1 ASSVMVGGSQETQY
TRBV24-1 ATSETGNTEAF
TRBV28 ASRQSNSPLH
TRBV5-8 ASSLGRAGTEAF
TRBV2 ASSEAGGQGADTQY
TRBV7-3 ASSSRGGDGNTIY
TRBV3-1/TRBV3-2 ASSHPGQMNTEAF